What follows are 18 T cell receptor beta chains derived from one specimen sequenced in a study of T cells after posttransplantation cyclophosphamide. Assay: immunoSEQ multiplex PCR; the TCRdb copy retains only in-frame clones and omits some. The table lists tens of thousands of clones, around 80% of them singletons. A marrow graft followed busulfan-fludarabine conditioning, with cyclophosphamide on days +3 and +4. Sequencing was performed on CD4+ T cells sorted from blood, taken approximately 1,900 days after a stem cell transplant with posttransplant cyclophosphamide. The receptors were gathered from a female patient aged 35 to 55 who received an allogeneic stem cell transplant from a related donor, was CMV-positive, and had no GVHD. T cells may partly derive from the graft donor.

The table lists this clone with a count of one. V gene TRBV18 combines with J gene TRBJ2-3; no clear D. Trimming removed 3 bases at V and 4 bases at J, with 5 bases between. The CDR3 is made up of 12 amino acids. The germline gives CDR1 KGHSH, CDR2 LQKENI. DNA of the CDR3: TGTGCCAGCTCACCCCAATCAGATACGCAGTATTTT. Translation: CASSPQSDTQYF.

The rearrangement uses TRBV20-1 and TRBJ2-3; D is unresolved. The germline gives CDR1 DFQATT, CDR2 SNEGSKA (reference sequence). This CDR3 has 11 residues. Trimming shortened V by 3 bases and J by 6 bases, and 7 bases separated the two germline ends. The DNA for the CDR3 is TGCAGTGCTAGGAAGGAGGATACGCAGTATTTT. Protein sequence: CSARKEDTQYF.

V gene TRBV15 combines with J gene TRBJ1-5, with D possibly being TRBD1 (6 bases). CDR3 length: 20 residues. The V end was cut by 0 bases, the J end by 0 bases, with 21 bases between. Germline CDR1 is LNHNV and CDR2 is YYDKDF (reference sequence). DNA of the CDR3: TGTGCCACCAGCAGAGAGCACCTGCAATTTACAGGGCTTAGCAATCAGCCCCAGCATTTT. Its protein is CATSREHLQFTGLSNQPQHF.

The chain links TRBV15 to TRBJ2-4; 12 nucleotides agree with TRBD1. The V segment lost 1 base and the J segment 6 bases; nucleotides outside the gene matches: 16. The CDR3 spans 20 residues. CDR1 is LNHNV, CDR2 YYDKDF, per germline (reference sequence). CDR3 residues: CATSRGASGTGGLRTNIQYF. CDR3 DNA: TGTGCCACCAGCAGAGGGGCCTCCGGGACAGGGGGCCTTCGGACAAACATTCAGTACTTC.

V and J are TRBV7-3 and TRBJ2-2, with D uncertain. The germline gives CDR1 SGHTA, CDR2 FQGTGA. Between the trimmed V and J ends, which lost 3 bases and 3 bases, there was a span of 5 bases. The CDR3 is made up of 13 amino acids. The CDR3 region has the DNA TGTGCCAGCAGCTTTCAATACACCGGGGAGCTGTTTTTT. This codes for CASSFQYTGELFF.

This clone has a handful of counts. The V and J genes are TRBV2 and TRBJ2-7, with a weak D call TRBD1 (6 bases). CDR3 size: 13 residues. Trimming pared 6 bases from V and 0 bases from J, leaving 9 bases between. Germline CDR1 is SNHLY and CDR2 is FYNNEI. The CDR3 DNA reads as TGTGCCAGCAGGGTGGACAGCTCCTACGAGCAGTACTTC. This translates into CASRVDSSYEQYF.

The table lists this clone with a few counts. The same CDR3 is also encoded by other DNA sequences in this sample. V usage is TRBV6-5 and J usage is TRBJ1-1, with D tentatively TRBD1 (5 bases). The germline gives CDR1 MNHEY, CDR2 SVGAGI. The CDR3 covers 13 residues. V was clipped by 7 bases and J by 4 bases, with 13 bases between them. The CDR3 DNA follows: TGTGCCAGCACCTACGGGGGGGGCACTGAAGCTTTCTTT. Translation: CASTYGGGTEAFF.

V is TRBV5-4 and J is TRBJ2-7; 7 nucleotides align to TRBD1. This CDR3 has 13 amino acids. The germline gives CDR1 SGHNT, CDR2 YYREEE (reference sequence). The ends lost 5 bases at V and 3 bases at J; junction bases unmatched: 5. CDR3 DNA: TGTGCCAGCAGAAGGACAGGCGACTACGAGCAGTACTTC. Residues: CASRRTGDYEQYF.

The chain carries TRBV5-4 and TRBJ2-5; 13 bases fit TRBD2. The CDR3 has 18 residues. V gave up 0 bases and J gave up 5 bases; unmatched junction bases: 10. The germline CDR1 and CDR2 sequences are SGHNT and YYREEE (reference sequence). The CDR3 DNA sequence: TGTGCCAGCAGCTTGGTCGGACTAGCGGGGGTAACGGGGGAGACCCAGTACTTC. Its translation: CASSLVGLAGVTGETQYF.

This clone was detected a few times. The chain joins TRBV5-6 to TRBJ1-2, with D perhaps TRBD1 (5 bases). The germline V gene has CDR1 SGHDT and CDR2 YYEEEE. V lost 4 bases to trimming and J lost 8 bases, with 18 bases between them. This CDR3 is 14 amino acids long. CDR3 loop: CASSPGGAVFGYTF. In nucleotides, the CDR3 is TGTGCCAGCAGCCCTGGAGGGGCCGTGTTCGGCTACACCTTC.

The chain recombines TRBV4-3 with TRBJ2-2; D is uncertain. Germline V gene lookup returns CDR1 LGHNA and CDR2 YSLEER. The CDR3 sequence is 15 residues long. V was pared by 0 bases and J by 3 bases, with 8 bases between. Here the CDR3 DNA reads TGCGCCAGCAGCCAAGATTTCCGGTACACCGGGGAGCTGTTTTTT. It translates to CASSQDFRYTGELFF.

The gene calls are TRBV5-1 and TRBJ2-7, with D possibly matching TRBD1 (6 bases). Per germline, CDR1 SGHRS and CDR2 YFSETQ. The CDR3 is 14 amino acids. The V end lost 0 bases, the J end lost 4 bases, and 11 bases lay between the germline ends. Here the CDR3 DNA reads TGCGCCAGCAGCTTGGAGAGGGGGTCTTACGAGCAGTACTTC. It encodes CASSLERGSYEQYF.

The CDR3 loop reads CASSLIHRESSYEQYF. CDR3 nucleotide sequence: TGCGCCAGCAGCCTTATACACAGGGAGAGCTCCTACGAGCAGTACTTC. This sequence joins TRBV4-1 and TRBJ2-7, with D possibly TRBD1 on 6 matching bases. CDR1 and CDR2 from the germline V gene are MGHRA and YSYEKL. This CDR3 spans 16 amino acids. Trimming cost V 4 bases and J 0 bases, with 16 bases left between them.

The chain recombines TRBV9 with TRBJ2-2; TRBD1 is a possible D gene (5 bases). This CDR3 is 17 amino acids long. Trimming took off 1 base at V and 3 bases at J, with 16 bases between the two ends. CDR1 is SGDLS and CDR2 is YYNGEE in the germline V gene. CDR3 region: CASSVLSGATYTGELFF. The CDR3 DNA reads as TGTGCCAGCAGCGTACTAAGTGGGGCAACCTACACCGGGGAGCTGTTTTTT.

The chain employs TRBV18 and TRBJ1-4, with no clear D. Germline loops: CDR1 KGHSH, CDR2 LQKENI. Trimming pared 0 bases from V and 2 bases from J, leaving 10 bases between. CDR3 length equals 16 residues. CDR3 DNA: TGTGCCAGCTCACCACCGTCGAGTGCCACTAATGAAAAACTGTTTTTT. Amino acids: CASSPPSSATNEKLFF.

V gene TRBV27 combines with J gene TRBJ1-1, with unresolved D. The germline V and J ends were trimmed by 5 bases and 1 base, with 11 bases remaining between them. CDR1 is MNHEY, CDR2 SMNVEV, per germline (reference sequence). The CDR3 loop spans 14 amino acids. The DNA for the CDR3 is TGTGCCAGCAGTACCAGAGGCGGGAACACTGAAGCTTTCTTT. Its translation: CASSTRGGNTEAFF.

The V call is TRBV2, the J call TRBJ2-5, with 12 bases fitting TRBD1. V was clipped by 5 bases and J by 6 bases; unmatched bases: 7. The CDR3 loop spans 15 amino acids. Germline CDR1 reads SNHLY; CDR2 reads FYNNEI. In nucleotides, the CDR3 is TGTGCCAGCAGTCCCGGGACAGGGGGCGTAAAGACCCAGTACTTC. It yields the protein CASSPGTGGVKTQYF.

The chain joins TRBV7-9 to TRBJ2-2, with 7 bases fitting TRBD2. Trimming removed 4 bases from V and 1 base from J; junction bases left unmatched: 9. Germline V gene data show CDR1 as SEHNR and CDR2 as FQNEAQ (reference sequence). The CDR3 runs to 17 residues. For the CDR3, the DNA is TGTGCCAGCAGCTCAATTCCCGGGGGGTTGAACACCGGGGAGCTGTTTTTT. Translating gives CASSSIPGGLNTGELFF. The full variable domain, completed using reference TRBV7-9 and TRBJ2-2, is DTGVSQNPRHKITKRGQNVTFRCDPISEHNRLYWYRQTLGQGPEFLTYFQNEAQLEKSRLLSDRFSAERPKGSFSTLEIQRTEQGDSAMYLCASSSIPGGLNTGELFFGEGSRLTVL.